The rows below give T cell receptor beta chains drawn from one sample of a study of PD-L1 blockade in urothelial cancer. Some clones are missing from TCRdb's copy, which holds only in-frame ones; the method was immunoSEQ multiplex PCR. Altogether about 63,000 clones are present, roughly 80% being singletons, with the ten largest covering under 7.5%. Sequences were derived from PBMCs, sampled around atezolizumab (anti-PD-L1) treatment. Receptors were obtained from an older man with urothelial cancer. Both conserved end residues are part of each CDR3. The D gene is left open where the match is weak. Part of the rows lack a size; the others show once, few, many or a class for expanded clones.

TRBJ2-3,.,TRBV7-6,.,CASSFQGGGYSTDTQYF,TGTGCCAGCAGCTTCCAAGGAGGGGGCTACAGCACAGATACGCAGTATTTT
TRBJ1-1,.,TRBV9,.,CASSVGAGTEAFF,TGTGCCAGCAGCGTAGGTGCGGGGACTGAAGCTTTCTTT
TRBJ2-7,.,TRBV5-1,.,CASSSGTGPYEQYF,TGCGCCAGCAGCAGCGGGACAGGACCCTACGAGCAGTACTTC
TRBJ2-7,.,TRBV7-9,.,CASSQRDNSYEQYF,TGTGCCAGCAGCCAACGGGACAACTCCTACGAGCAGTACTTC
TRBJ1-1,.,TRBV25-1,.,CASSGHRDWNTEAFF,TGTGCCAGCAGTGGACACAGGGATTGGAACACTGAAGCTTTCTTT
TRBJ1-2,few,TRBV6-5,TRBD1,CASSYQGGSNGYTF,TGTGCCAGCAGTTATCAGGGGGGCTCCAATGGCTACACCTTC
TRBJ2-3,.,TRBV28,TRBD1,CASSFGGQGTDTQYF,TGTGCCAGCAGTTTTGGGGGACAGGGTACAGATACGCAGTATTTT
TRBJ1-4,.,TRBV4-3,TRBD1,CASSQGQGNEKLFF,TGCGCCAGCAGCCAAGGACAGGGGAATGAAAAACTGTTTTTT
TRBJ2-3,.,TRBV5-1,.,CASSLTSDTQYF,TGCGCCAGCAGCTTGACTAGCGATACGCAGTATTTT
TRBJ1-5,.,TRBV25-1,.,CASSEPNGENQPQHF,TGTGCCAGCAGTGAGCCCAACGGGGAAAATCAGCCCCAGCATTTT
TRBJ2-2,.,TRBV6-1,.,CASSEAGTDNTGELFF,TGTGCCAGCAGTGAAGCTGGCACAGACAACACCGGGGAGCTGTTTTTT
TRBJ2-7,.,TRBV19,.,CASSKGGVSYEQYF,TGTGCCAGTAGTAAAGGAGGAGTCTCCTACGAGCAGTACTTC
TRBJ1-2,.,TRBV29-1,.,CSVGTDYGYTF,TGCAGCGTTGGGACTGATTATGGCTACACCTTC
TRBJ2-3,.,TRBV13,.,CASSLGRADTQYF,TGTGCCAGCAGCTTAGGGAGGGCAGATACGCAGTATTTT
TRBJ1-1,.,TRBV4-1,TRBD1,CASSQDRRGQLRMNTEAFF,TGCGCCAGCAGCCAAGATCGCCGGGGACAGCTGCGAATGAACACTGAAGCTTTCTTT
TRBJ2-3,.,TRBV7-9,TRBD1,CASSLGWDRGNTQYF,TGTGCCAGCAGCTTAGGTTGGGACAGGGGAAATACGCAGTATTTT
TRBJ1-4,.,TRBV5-1,.,CASSIAHGTNEKLFF,TGCGCCAGCAGCATTGCCCACGGGACTAATGAAAAACTGTTTTTT
TRBJ1-2,.,TRBV30,TRBD1,CAWSPDPTGSSNYGYTF,TGTGCCTGGAGCCCCGATCCGACAGGGAGTTCTAACTATGGCTACACCTTC
TRBJ2-7,.,TRBV27,.,CASSLAATYEQYF,TGTGCCAGCAGTTTAGCGGCGACCTACGAGCAGTACTTC
TRBJ2-3,.,TRBV11-2,TRBD2,CASSSLAGGPTDTQYF,TGTGCCAGCAGCTCGTTAGCGGGAGGGCCGACAGATACGCAGTATTTT
TRBJ2-1,.,TRBV11-3,.,CASSTGGSYNEQFF,TGTGCCAGCAGCACAGGAGGGTCCTACAATGAGCAGTTCTTC
TRBJ2-1,.,TRBV7-9,.,CAQDHPETYNEQFF,TGTGCCCAAGACCACCCGGAGACCTACAATGAGCAGTTCTTC
TRBJ1-2,.,TRBV7-2,TRBD1,CASSSDRGGYGYTF,TGTGCCAGCAGCTCAGACAGGGGGGGATATGGCTACACCTTC
TRBJ2-1,once,TRBV7-3,.,CASSPYGKYNEQFF,TGTGCCAGCAGCCCCTACGGGAAGTACAATGAGCAGTTCTTC
TRBJ2-7,.,TRBV7-8,TRBD2,CASSPKREPYEQYF,TGTGCCAGCAGCCCTAAGCGGGAACCCTACGAGCAGTACTTC
TRBJ2-7,.,TRBV7-3,TRBD1,CASSPYLPGQGPPQRYSYEQYF,TGTGCCAGCAGCCCCTATCTCCCGGGACAGGGTCCCCCTCAGCGGTACTCCTACGAGCAGTACTTC
TRBJ2-5,.,TRBV11-2,.,CASSSAGQYWAQYF,TGTGCCAGCAGCTCGGCGGGACAGTACTGGGCCCAGTACTTC
TRBJ1-4,.,TRBV19,TRBD1,CASSITDRGEKLFF,TGTGCCAGTAGTATAACGGACAGGGGTGAAAAACTGTTTTTT
TRBJ1-1,.,TRBV5-1,.,CASSLETDTEAFF,TGCGCCAGCAGCTTGGAGACAGACACTGAAGCTTTCTTT
TRBJ2-7,.,TRBV7-2,.,CASSPSRSYEQYF,TGTGCCAGCAGCCCTTCCCGCTCCTACGAGCAGTACTTC
TRBJ1-1,few,TRBV5-4,.,CASSLDQVNTEAFF,TGTGCCAGCAGCTTGGATCAGGTGAACACTGAAGCTTTCTTT
TRBJ1-2,.,TRBV7-9,.,CASSLDGISGYTF,TGTGCCAGCAGCTTAGACGGTATTTCTGGCTACACCTTC
TRBJ2-1,.,TRBV7-2,TRBD2,CASSPGGVREQFF,TGTGCCAGCAGCCCCGGGGGGGTGAGGGAGCAGTTCTTC
TRBJ1-4,many,TRBV30,TRBD1,CAWKARQGNGEKLFF,TGTGCCTGGAAGGCCCGACAGGGGAATGGTGAAAAACTGTTTTTT
TRBJ2-1,.,TRBV7-8,TRBD2,CASRLAGGPTYNEQFF,TGTGCCAGCAGATTAGCGGGAGGGCCTACCTACAATGAGCAGTTCTTC
TRBJ2-1,.,TRBV11-2,.,CASSLELYNEQFF,TGTGCCAGCAGCTTAGAACTTTACAATGAGCAGTTCTTC
TRBJ1-2,.,TRBV5-1,TRBD1,CASSLRTGGIYTF,TGCGCCAGCAGCTTGAGAACAGGGGGAATATACACCTTC
TRBJ2-3,.,TRBV9,TRBD1,CASTKLGTGLHTQYF,TGTGCCAGCACTAAACTCGGGACAGGGTTACATACGCAGTATTTT
TRBJ1-4,.,TRBV6-5,TRBD1,CAIGQGRATNEKLFF,TGTGCCATCGGACAGGGACGAGCAACTAATGAAAAACTGTTTTTT
TRBJ1-5,.,TRBV12-5,.,CASGLVSTGQNNQPQHF,TGTGCTAGTGGTTTGGTATCTACGGGACAAAATAATCAGCCCCAGCATTTT
TRBJ2-5,.,TRBV7-8,.,CASSSGTPLQETQYF,TGTGCCAGCAGTTCCGGGACACCCTTACAAGAGACCCAGTACTTC
TRBJ1-5,.,TRBV10-2,TRBD1,CASSESGRGRNQPQHF,TGCGCCAGCAGTGAGTCCGGCAGGGGGAGAAATCAGCCCCAGCATTTT
TRBJ2-3,.,TRBV10-1,TRBD1,CASSEGQEEDTQYF,TGCGCCAGCAGCGAAGGACAGGAAGAGGATACGCAGTATTTT
TRBJ2-3,.,TRBV7-9,.,CASSLAWDTYTDTQYF,TGTGCCAGCAGCTTAGCATGGGACACATACACAGATACGCAGTATTTT
TRBJ2-5,.,TRBV5-5,TRBD2,CASSLLAGEETQYF,TGTGCCAGCAGCTTACTAGCGGGAGAAGAGACCCAGTACTTC
TRBJ1-2,few,TRBV6-6,.,CASMPLGGKNYGYTF,TGTGCCAGCATGCCCCTGGGGGGAAAGAACTATGGCTACACCTTC
TRBJ2-3,.,TRBV19,TRBD1,CASSMTGDSTDTQYF,TGTGCCAGTAGTATGACAGGGGATAGCACAGATACGCAGTATTTT
TRBJ1-5,few,TRBV7-2,.,CASSLSGTVSNQPQHF,TGTGCCAGCAGCTTGAGTGGTACAGTTAGCAATCAGCCCCAGCATTTT
TRBJ1-5,.,TRBV19,.,CASSRPRQPSDHQPQHF,TGTGCCAGTAGTCGCCCGAGACAGCCCTCCGACCATCAGCCCCAGCATTTT
TRBJ2-6,few,TRBV9,.,CASSVGSSGANVLTF,TGTGCCAGCAGCGTGGGCAGCTCTGGGGCCAACGTCCTGACTTTC
TRBJ2-7,.,TRBV7-2,.,CASSLDPGSPYEQYF,TGTGCCAGCAGCTTAGATCCGGGGTCCCCCTACGAGCAGTACTTC